One and the same sample provided the 18 T cell receptor beta chains below, sequenced in a study of blood T cell repertoires in COVID-19. Measured with immunoSEQ multiplex PCR; TCRdb has only the in-frame clones, and not every one. This sample carries 95,000 to 110,000 clones, around 88% of them seen once, and the ten largest clones take 5.5% to 8%. Sequencing input: peripheral blood. These receptors all come from a man between 50 and 59 years old with active or convalescent COVID-19.

CDR3 nucleotide sequence: TGTGCCAGCAGCTTGACAGGGAGTGCCCGGTATGGCTACACCTTC. Translating it yields CASSLTGSARYGYTF. V and J are TRBV7-2 and TRBJ1-2; 7 bases match TRBD1. V gave up 3 bases and J gave up 5 bases; unmatched junction bases: 9. The CDR3 loop spans 15 amino acids. Germline V gives CDR1 SGHTA, CDR2 FQGNSA.

The CDR3 region has the DNA TGTGCCAGCAGTACTCGACTAGCGGGAGGCCGATACGAGCAGTACTTC. Encoded protein: CASSTRLAGGRYEQYF. The gene calls are TRBV28 and TRBJ2-7, with 13 positions matching TRBD2. The CDR3 has 16 amino acids. J lost 4 bases, V lost 5 bases, and 8 bases had no gene match. Germline V CDR1 and CDR2: MDHEN, SYDVKM.

The chain links TRBV18 to TRBJ2-1, with D maybe TRBD1 (5 bases). CDR1 is KGHSH and CDR2 is LQKENI in the germline V gene. Between the trimmed V and J ends, which lost 5 bases and 4 bases, there was a span of 18 bases. The length of the CDR3 is 16 residues. In DNA, the CDR3 is TGTGCCAGCTCAACCCGGACAAGTAATGGGTACAATGAGCAGTTCTTC. Its translation is CASSTRTSNGYNEQFF.

V is TRBV28 and J is TRBJ1-5; D perhaps matches TRBD1 (5 bases). Trimming stripped 0 bases from V and 2 bases from J, with 11 bases between. CDR3 size: 16 residues. Per the germline V gene, CDR1 is MDHEN and CDR2 is SYDVKM. CDR3 sequence reads: CASSLWAGGGNQPQHF. The CDR3 DNA follows: TGTGCCAGCAGTTTATGGGCGGGGGGAGGCAATCAGCCCCAGCATTTT.

The V and J genes are TRBV14 and TRBJ2-2, with a tentative D call TRBD1 (5 bases). V lost 1 base and J 3 bases, leaving 6 bases between the germline ends. CDR3 length: 14 amino acids. The germline CDR1 and CDR2 sequences are SGHDN and FVKESK. This chain's CDR3 is CASSQGQYTGELFF. CDR3 DNA sequence: TGTGCCAGCAGCCAAGGACAGTACACCGGGGAGCTGTTTTTT.

The J gene is TRBJ1-4, the V gene TRBV6-5, with TRBD1 as a possible D gene (6 bases). The CDR3 is 12 amino acids. CDR1 MNHEY and CDR2 SVGAGI come from the germline V gene. CDR3 nucleotides: TGTGCTTCCCGGACAGATGGCGAAAAACTGTTTTTT. This translates into CASRTDGEKLFF.

The chain combines TRBV5-6 with TRBJ1-6; D gene uncertain. Trimming shortened V by 5 bases and J by 7 bases, and 7 bases separated the two germline ends. Germline V gene data show CDR1 as SGHDT and CDR2 as YYEEEE. The CDR3 extends over 12 amino acids. CDR3 DNA: TGTGCCAGCAGAAAACAGAATTCACCCCTCCACTTT. Its protein is CASRKQNSPLHF.

The chain links TRBV28 to TRBJ2-2, with 14 bases aligning to TRBD2. This CDR3 is built from 17 residues. In germline, CDR1 is MDHEN, CDR2 SYDVKM. With V trimmed by 4 bases and J by 5 bases, 6 bases remained unmatched. Here the CDR3 DNA reads TGTGCCAGCAGTTCCCCGGGACTAGCGGGAGTTACCGGGGAGCTGTTTTTT. It codes for CASSSPGLAGVTGELFF.

Worth noting for this clone: The sample carries other DNA sequences with the same CDR3. The chain carries TRBV19 and TRBJ2-3; maybe TRBD2 (6 bases). There are 12 residues in the CDR3. The germline V gene encodes CDR1 LNHDA and CDR2 SQIVND (reference sequence). V was shortened by 5 bases and J by 5 bases, with 8 bases between the two germline ends. The DNA of the CDR3 is TGTGCCAGTAGTCTCGGGGGAGATACGCAGTATTTT. This translates into CASSLGGDTQYF.

The V gene is TRBV5-4, the J gene TRBJ2-3; D not certain. In germline, CDR1 is SGHNT, CDR2 YYREEE (reference sequence). The CDR3 sequence is 12 residues long. Trimming removed 1 base from V and 4 bases from J, with 4 bases in between. CDR3 loop: CASSLSADTQYF. The CDR3 DNA follows: TGTGCCAGCAGCTTGTCAGCAGATACGCAGTATTTT.

The genes are TRBV6-5 and TRBJ2-7; D might be TRBD2 (7 bases). This CDR3 is 15 amino acids long. Between the trimmed V and J ends, which lost 2 bases and 0 bases, there was a span of 11 bases. Per germline, CDR1 MNHEY and CDR2 SVGAGI. The CDR3 protein is CASSYTGRASYEQYF. The CDR3 DNA is TGTGCCAGCAGTTACACAGGGAGGGCCTCCTACGAGCAGTACTTC.

The chain is built from TRBV7-9 and TRBJ2-3; 8 bases fit TRBD2. The CDR3 contains 15 residues. V lost 4 bases to trimming and J lost 1 base; unmatched junction nucleotides: 4. CDR1 SEHNR and CDR2 FQNEAQ come from the germline V gene (reference sequence). The CDR3 nucleotides read TGTGCCAGCAGCTCAACGGGAGGGGGCACAGATACGCAGTATTTT. Protein: CASSSTGGGTDTQYF.

This clone was counted between two and nine times. This chain connects TRBV28 to TRBJ2-1; D perhaps matches TRBD2 (6 bases). Trimming pared 6 bases from V and 2 bases from J, leaving 8 bases between. From germline, CDR1 is MDHEN and CDR2 SYDVKM. This CDR3 comprises 13 residues. The CDR3 is CASRGEAYNEQFF. CDR3 bases: TGTGCCAGCAGGGGGGAGGCCTACAATGAGCAGTTCTTC.

V usage is TRBV10-2 and J usage is TRBJ2-1; D might be TRBD2 (6 bases). The CDR3 consists of 15 residues. Between the trimmed V and J ends, which lost 6 bases and 5 bases, there was a span of 17 bases. Germline lookup yields CDR1 WSHSY and CDR2 SAAADI. CDR3 sequence reads: CASRLAGGGNNEQFF. The CDR3, as DNA: TGCGCCAGCAGATTGGCGGGCGGCGGGAACAATGAGCAGTTCTTC.

The J gene is TRBJ2-4, the V gene TRBV10-1; 8 bases map to TRBD1. J gave up 7 bases and V 4 bases, and 3 bases lay outside the gene matches. CDR1 is WNHNN and CDR2 is SYGVQD in the germline V gene (reference sequence). The CDR3 sequence is 13 residues long. The CDR3: CASSGSGGNIQYF. The CDR3 DNA is TGCGCCAGCAGTGGCTCAGGGGGCAACATTCAGTACTTC.

This chain links TRBV7-8 with TRBJ2-2; TRBD1 is a possible D gene (8 bases). Trimming pared 4 bases from V and 5 bases from J, leaving 14 bases between. Per germline, CDR1 SGHVS and CDR2 FQNEAQ. This CDR3 spans 15 amino acids. CDR3 sequence: CASSSNRGGTGELFF. The CDR3 coding sequence is TGTGCCAGCAGCTCCAACAGGGGGGGGACCGGGGAGCTGTTTTTT.

The chain joins TRBV14 to TRBJ2-7, with a weak D call TRBD1 (6 bases). V was pared by 4 bases and J by 5 bases, with 24 bases between. The CDR3 is 17 amino acids. Germline CDR1 is SGHDN and CDR2 is FVKESK. The CDR3 spells CASSLRPWDRTVHEQYF. The CDR3, as DNA: TGTGCCAGCAGCCTGCGGCCCTGGGACCGGACAGTGCACGAGCAGTACTTC.

This chain connects TRBV7-2 to TRBJ2-3, with D tentatively TRBD2 (5 bases). This CDR3 comprises 14 residues. V lost 4 bases to trimming and J lost 4 bases, with 12 bases between them. Germline-derived CDR1 and CDR2 are SGHTA and FQGNSA. The CDR3 spells CASSSLGSADTQYF. For the CDR3, the DNA is TGTGCCAGCAGCTCGTTAGGTAGCGCAGATACGCAGTATTTT.